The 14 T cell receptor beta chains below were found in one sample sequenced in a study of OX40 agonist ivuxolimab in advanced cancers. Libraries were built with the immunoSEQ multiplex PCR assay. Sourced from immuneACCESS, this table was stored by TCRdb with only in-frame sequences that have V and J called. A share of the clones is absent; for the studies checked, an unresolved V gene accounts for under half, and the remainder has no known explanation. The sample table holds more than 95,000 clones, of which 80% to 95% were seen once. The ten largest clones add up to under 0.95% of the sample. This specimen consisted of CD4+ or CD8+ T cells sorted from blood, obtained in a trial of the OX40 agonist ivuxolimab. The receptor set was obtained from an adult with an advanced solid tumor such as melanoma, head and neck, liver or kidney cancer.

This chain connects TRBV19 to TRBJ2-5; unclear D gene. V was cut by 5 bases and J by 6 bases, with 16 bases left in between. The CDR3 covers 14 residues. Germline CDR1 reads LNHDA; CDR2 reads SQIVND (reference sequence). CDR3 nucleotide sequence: TGTGCCAGTAGTTTAATGCTTGATTTAAAGACCCAGTACTTC. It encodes CASSLMLDLKTQYF.

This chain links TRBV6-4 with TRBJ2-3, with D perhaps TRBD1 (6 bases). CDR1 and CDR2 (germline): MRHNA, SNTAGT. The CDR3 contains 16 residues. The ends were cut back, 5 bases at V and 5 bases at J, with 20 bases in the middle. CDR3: CASSPWSLGTRDTQYF. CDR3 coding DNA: TGTGCCAGCAGTCCATGGTCATTAGGGACAAGAGATACGCAGTATTTT.

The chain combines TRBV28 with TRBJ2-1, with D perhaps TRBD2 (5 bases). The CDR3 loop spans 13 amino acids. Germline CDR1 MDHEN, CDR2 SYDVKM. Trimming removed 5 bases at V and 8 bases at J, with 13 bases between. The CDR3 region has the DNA TGTGCCAGCAGTCCCCCGGGATGGGATGAGCAGTTCTTC. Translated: CASSPPGWDEQFF.

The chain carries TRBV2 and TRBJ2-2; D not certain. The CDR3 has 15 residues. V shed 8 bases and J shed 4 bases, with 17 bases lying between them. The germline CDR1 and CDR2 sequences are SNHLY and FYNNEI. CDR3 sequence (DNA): TGTGCCAGCGGCGGTTTTGGCGGCTCCACCGGGGAGCTGTTTTTT. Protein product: CASGGFGGSTGELFF.

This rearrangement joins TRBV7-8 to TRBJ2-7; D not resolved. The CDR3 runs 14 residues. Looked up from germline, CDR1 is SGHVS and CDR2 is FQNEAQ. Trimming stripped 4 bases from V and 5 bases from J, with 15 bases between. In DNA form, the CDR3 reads TGTGCCAGCAGCTCCCTTCAGTCGTCCCACGAGCAGTACTTC. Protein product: CASSSLQSSHEQYF.

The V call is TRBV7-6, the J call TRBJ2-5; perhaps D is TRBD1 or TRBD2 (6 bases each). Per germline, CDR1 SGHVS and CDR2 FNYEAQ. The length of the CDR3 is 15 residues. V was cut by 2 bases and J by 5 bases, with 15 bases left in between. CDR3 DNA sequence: TGTGCCAGCAGCTTAAGGGGGGCGACCCAGGAGACCCAGTACTTC. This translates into CASSLRGATQETQYF.

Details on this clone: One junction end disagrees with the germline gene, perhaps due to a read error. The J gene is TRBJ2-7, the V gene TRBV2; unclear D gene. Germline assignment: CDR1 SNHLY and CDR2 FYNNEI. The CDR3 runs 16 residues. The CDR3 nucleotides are TGTGCCAGCAGCTCAACCTCCTTTGGGCGCCAGACCTCTAACGATTTC. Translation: CASSSTSFGRQTSNDF. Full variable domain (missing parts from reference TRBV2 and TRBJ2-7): EPEVTQTPSHQVTQMGQEVILRCVPISNHLYFYWYRQILGQKVEFLVSFYNNEISEKSEIFDDQFSVERPDGSNFTLKIRSTKLEDSAMYFCASSSTSFGRQTSNDFGPGTRLTVT.

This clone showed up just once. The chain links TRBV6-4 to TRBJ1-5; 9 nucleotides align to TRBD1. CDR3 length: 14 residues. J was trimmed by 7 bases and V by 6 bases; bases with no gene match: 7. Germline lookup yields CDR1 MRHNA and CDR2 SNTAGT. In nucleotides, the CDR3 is TGTGCCAGCAGCATGACAGGGGGAGAGCAGCCCCAGCATTTT. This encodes CASSMTGGEQPQHF.

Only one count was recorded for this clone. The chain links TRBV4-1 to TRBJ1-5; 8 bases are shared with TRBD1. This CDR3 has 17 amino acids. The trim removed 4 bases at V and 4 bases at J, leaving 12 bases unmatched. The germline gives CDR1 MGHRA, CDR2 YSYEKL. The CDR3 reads CASSPHVTGGGNQPQHF. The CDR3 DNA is TGCGCCAGCAGCCCACATGTTACAGGGGGTGGGAATCAGCCCCAGCATTTT.

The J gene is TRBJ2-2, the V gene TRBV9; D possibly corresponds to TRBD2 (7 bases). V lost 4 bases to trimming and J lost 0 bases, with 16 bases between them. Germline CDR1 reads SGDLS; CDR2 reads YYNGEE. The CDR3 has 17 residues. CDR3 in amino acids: CASSSRRGRTNTGELFF. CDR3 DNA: TGTGCCAGCAGCTCGCGGCGGGGGCGTACGAACACCGGGGAGCTGTTTTTT.

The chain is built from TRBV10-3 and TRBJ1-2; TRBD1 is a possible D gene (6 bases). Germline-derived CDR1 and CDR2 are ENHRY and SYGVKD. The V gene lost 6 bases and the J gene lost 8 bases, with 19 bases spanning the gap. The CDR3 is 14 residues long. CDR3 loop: CAIRRIQGPLGYTF. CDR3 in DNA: TGTGCCATCAGAAGAATACAGGGTCCGTTGGGCTACACCTTC.

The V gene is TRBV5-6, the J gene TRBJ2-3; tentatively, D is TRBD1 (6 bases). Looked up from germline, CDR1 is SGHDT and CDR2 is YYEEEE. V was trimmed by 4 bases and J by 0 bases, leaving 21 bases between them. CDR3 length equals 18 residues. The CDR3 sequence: CASSLPDISGHSTDTQYF. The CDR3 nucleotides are TGTGCCAGCAGCCTGCCGGATATATCGGGACACAGCACAGATACGCAGTATTTT.

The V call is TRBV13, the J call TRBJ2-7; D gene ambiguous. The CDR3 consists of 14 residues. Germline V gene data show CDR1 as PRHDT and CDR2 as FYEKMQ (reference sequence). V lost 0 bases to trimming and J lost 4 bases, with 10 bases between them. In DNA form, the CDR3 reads TGTGCCAGCAGCTTAGGCAAAAGCGATTACGAGCAGTACTTC. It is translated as CASSLGKSDYEQYF.

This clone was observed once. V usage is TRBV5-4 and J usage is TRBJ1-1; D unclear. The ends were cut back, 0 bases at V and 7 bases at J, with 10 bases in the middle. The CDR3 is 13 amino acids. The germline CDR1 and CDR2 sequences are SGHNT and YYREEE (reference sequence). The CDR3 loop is CASSLAGPFEAFF. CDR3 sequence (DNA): TGTGCCAGCAGCTTGGCCGGGCCCTTTGAAGCTTTCTTT.